The T cell receptor beta chain under discussion was sequenced for a study of Ad26.COV2.S vaccination and SARS-CoV-2 variants. Study-level information: Enrolled in COV1001, the donor was in the Ad26.COV2.S trial arm, which received the vaccine. Intramuscularly, Ad26.COV2.S was given either once or twice, 56 days apart.

Treatment specified: 15 to 20 received Ad26.COV2.S at low or high dose, single or two shots; 5 received placebo; per-sample allocation not given. The study sampled participants on day 63 after the first vaccine or placebo injection. Only in-frame clones appear in the TCRdb table, and some are missing; sequencing was by immunoSEQ multiplex PCR. The repertoire includes 200,000 to 300,000 clones, roughly 90% of them detected once, and roughly a tenth sits in the top ten. The sample holds one count of this clone. Here the sequenced sample was peripheral blood, taken in a trial of Ad26.COV2.S vaccine versus placebo. The receptor was isolated from a person aged 18 to 65 who received the Ad26.COV2.S COVID-19 vaccine or a placebo.

DNA for the CDR3: TGTGCCAGCAGCTCTACTTTATCCTACAATGAGCAGTTCTTC. Translated, it gives CASSSTLSYNEQFF. The gene calls are TRBV7-2 and TRBJ2-1; D uncertain. This CDR3 has 14 residues. Germline V gives CDR1 SGHTA, CDR2 FQGNSA. Trimming took 4 bases from V and 1 from J, leaving 8 bases between them.